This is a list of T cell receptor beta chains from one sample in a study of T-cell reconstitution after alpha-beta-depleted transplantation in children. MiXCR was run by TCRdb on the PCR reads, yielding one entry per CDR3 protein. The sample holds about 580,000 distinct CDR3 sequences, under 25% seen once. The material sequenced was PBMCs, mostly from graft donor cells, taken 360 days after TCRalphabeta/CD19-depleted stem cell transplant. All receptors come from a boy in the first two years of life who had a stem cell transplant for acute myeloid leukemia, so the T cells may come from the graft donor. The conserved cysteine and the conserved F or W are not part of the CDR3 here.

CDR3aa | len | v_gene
ASSQAEKTQY | 10 | TRBV3-1
ASSPGTSETQY | 11 | TRBV18
SATGGQGNQPQH | 12 | TRBV20-1
ASSLGQVLLALTDTQY | 16 | TRBV11-2
SAGGADQETQY | 11 | TRBV20-1
ASSLTRDGELF | 11 | TRBV6-1
ASRDRARTDTQY | 12 | TRBV12-3/TRBV12-4
SVGTGSNQPQH | 11 | TRBV20-1
ASSFGFSESYGYT | 13 | TRBV7-9
ASSFTVNEQF | 10 | TRBV12-3/TRBV12-4
ASSYRPGGEQY | 11 | TRBV6-5
ASSFGGGPLH | 10 | TRBV7-9
ATSDSPHPRYEQF | 13 | TRBV24-1
ASSQQPIDRYNEQF | 14 | TRBV5-1
ASSFTWGEGSDTQY | 14 | TRBV12-3/TRBV12-4
ASSSRQGGSQPQH | 13 | TRBV12-3/TRBV12-4
ATSDLGAGGQETQY | 14 | TRBV24-1
ASSPPLGFYNEQF | 13 | TRBV12-3/TRBV12-4
ASSYPRAEETQY | 12 | TRBV12-3/TRBV12-4
SVRSLYGDTQY | 11 | TRBV29-1
SARGPPRDRSQGVNTEAF | 18 | TRBV20-1
ASSQAGGMNTEAF | 13 | TRBV6-1
SVAGTAELREQY | 12 | TRBV29-1
ASSQDPSGDWHQGEQF | 16 | TRBV4-3
SARTGNYGYT | 10 | TRBV20-1
ASSSTPFITDTQY | 13 | TRBV13
ASSLPRDRDEDTQY | 14 | TRBV9
ASSLRTHAFTDTQY | 14 | TRBV6-5
ASSRQGASVTGELF | 14 | TRBV4-1
ASSVLQGMETQY | 12 | TRBV12-3/TRBV12-4
AISDKGGYEQY | 11 | TRBV10-3
ASSLPGGGTNYGYT | 14 | TRBV28
ASRTDRDSGANVLT | 14 | TRBV6-5
ASWGGGLEGYT | 11 | TRBV4-2
SVAQGRDTDTQY | 12 | TRBV29-1
SARLTAGRGIQY | 12 | TRBV20-1